Each of the 24 T cell receptor beta chains below was sequenced from the same sample in a study of cytomegalovirus exposure and HLA in healthy donors. TCRdb keeps only in-frame clones here, not all; method: immunoSEQ multiplex PCR. The sample includes around 300,000 clones, 70% to 90% of them seen just once. Material: PBMCs. The receptors here all came from a young man in good health and CMV-seronegative.

This chain links TRBV5-1 with TRBJ2-6; the D gene is possibly TRBD1 (7 bases). Per germline, CDR1 SGHRS and CDR2 YFSETQ. The V end lost 4 bases, the J end lost 0 bases, and 14 bases lay between the germline ends. The CDR3 has 17 residues. CDR3 bases: TGCGCCAGCAGCGGGCGGGGACAGAACTCTGGGGCCAACGTCCTGACTTTC. Translated, it gives CASSGRGQNSGANVLTF.

This clone was picked up one time. The chain uses TRBV7-6 and TRBJ1-5; no clear D gene. This CDR3 has 15 amino acids. Germline CDR1 and CDR2: SGHVS and FNYEAQ. Trimming stripped 0 bases from V and 6 bases from J, with 12 bases between. CDR3 DNA sequence: TGTGCCAGCAGCTTAGCGGCGGGCTTGGGTCAGCCCCAGCATTTT. This codes for CASSLAAGLGQPQHF.

The J gene is TRBJ1-1, the V gene TRBV6-5; possible D gene TRBD1, 5 bases. Trimming removed 6 bases at V and 0 bases at J, with 11 bases between. The length of the CDR3 is 14 residues. Germline-derived CDR1 and CDR2 are MNHEY and SVGAGI. The CDR3 DNA sequence: TGTGCCAGCAGACGTCCAGGGATGAACACTGAAGCTTTCTTT. Translating gives CASRRPGMNTEAFF.

The count of this clone is one. The chain recombines TRBV6-5 with TRBJ1-5, with D hard to call. Germline values: CDR1 MNHEY, CDR2 SVGAGI. V gave up 5 bases and J gave up 5 bases, with 7 bases separating them. CDR3 length: 12 residues. The CDR3 DNA sequence: TGTGCCAGCAGTCCCCCCTATCAGCCCCAGCATTTT. Its protein product is CASSPPYQPQHF.

This rearrangement joins TRBV13 to TRBJ1-1; tentatively, D is TRBD1 (5 bases). With 7 bases removed from V and 5 bases from J, the gap between germline ends came to 17 bases. The CDR3 covers 14 residues. The germline gives CDR1 PRHDT, CDR2 FYEKMQ (reference sequence). For the CDR3, the DNA is TGTGCCAGCAACCGTGCGGGGGAGGATACTGAAGCTTTCTTT. Translation gives CASNRAGEDTEAFF.

In this sample, this clone turned up once. The rearrangement uses TRBV18 and TRBJ2-3; 7 bases agree with TRBD1. With 3 bases clipped from V and 2 bases from J, the junction kept 5 bases outside the gene matches. The V gene's germline CDR1 is KGHSH and CDR2 LQKENI. CDR3 length: 15 amino acids. CDR3 DNA sequence: TGTGCCAGCTCACCTAGGGACAGAGCCACAGATACGCAGTATTTT. Amino acid sequence: CASSPRDRATDTQYF.

The rearrangement joins TRBV7-9 to TRBJ2-1; D not certain. This CDR3 comprises 14 residues. CDR1 is SEHNR, CDR2 FQNEAQ, per germline (reference sequence). Trimming removed 0 bases at V and 5 bases at J, with 8 bases between. The CDR3 sequence is CASSLASTNNEQFF. The DNA of the CDR3 is TGTGCCAGCAGCTTAGCGTCGACAAACAATGAGCAGTTCTTC.

The chain couples TRBV12-5 to TRBJ2-7; D remains unclear. Trimming took off 7 bases at V and 6 bases at J, with 13 bases between the two ends. This CDR3 has 12 residues. Germline CDR1 LGHNT, CDR2 FRNRAP. The CDR3 DNA follows: TGTGCTAGTGCTCCACTCGCACGCGAGCAGTACTTC. Protein product: CASAPLAREQYF. Using reference TRBV12-5 and TRBJ2-7 for the parts outside the CDR3, the full variable domain is DARVTQTPRHKVTEMGQEVTMRCQPILGHNTVFWYRQTMMQGLELLAYFRNRAPLDDSGMPKDRFSAEMPDATLATLKIQPSEPRDSAVYFCASAPLAREQYFGPGTRLTVT.

The rearrangement uses TRBV6-6 and TRBJ1-2; D possibly corresponds to TRBD1 (6 bases). CDR1 and CDR2 from the germline V gene are MNHNY and SVGAGI (reference sequence). Trimming cost V 5 bases and J 2 bases, with 15 bases left between them. CDR3 length equals 15 residues. The CDR3 reads CASSDTGRANYGYTF. The CDR3 DNA sequence: TGTGCCAGCAGTGACACAGGGAGAGCCAACTATGGCTACACCTTC.

V gene TRBV2 combines with J gene TRBJ2-1, with 7 positions matching TRBD2. V gave up 7 bases and J gave up 9 bases; unmatched junction bases: 6. CDR1 and CDR2 (germline): SNHLY, FYNNEI. The length of the CDR3 is 12 residues. The CDR3 DNA reads TGTGCCAGCACAAGGGACTATAGTGAGCAGTTCTTC. It translates to CASTRDYSEQFF.

The chain combines TRBV11-2 with TRBJ2-7; D call uncertain. Germline lookup yields CDR1 SGHAT and CDR2 FQNNGV. With 10 bases removed from V and 2 bases from J, the gap between germline ends came to 12 bases. This CDR3 is 12 amino acids long. DNA for the CDR3: TGTGCCATTACGGGTTCGACCTACGAGCAGTACTTC. Encoded protein: CAITGSTYEQYF.

This clone was picked up a small number of times. J is TRBJ1-2 and V is TRBV5-1; D not resolved. Per germline, CDR1 SGHRS and CDR2 YFSETQ. The CDR3 contains 15 residues. The germline V and J ends were trimmed by 5 bases and 3 bases, with 17 bases remaining between them. The CDR3 sequence: CASRDRPRGDYGYTF. Here the CDR3 DNA reads TGCGCCAGCAGGGACCGACCTCGGGGAGACTATGGCTACACCTTC.

The gene calls are TRBV4-1 and TRBJ2-1, with 9 nucleotides matching TRBD1. Germline CDR1 reads MGHRA; CDR2 reads YSYEKL. The CDR3 extends over 19 amino acids. Trimming removed 0 bases from V and 6 bases from J; junction bases left unmatched: 15. The CDR3 nucleotides are TGCGCCAGCAGCCAAGATCGAGTGGACAGGGGAGGAATGTTCAATGAGCAGTTCTTC. Protein: CASSQDRVDRGGMFNEQFF.

This rearrangement joins TRBV7-7 to TRBJ1-5, with D possibly matching TRBD1 (6 bases). The CDR3 runs 14 residues. Germline CDR1 is SSHAT and CDR2 is FNYEAQ (reference sequence). V was shortened by 8 bases and J by 2 bases, with 13 bases between the two germline ends. The CDR3 is CASRGGGGNQPQHF. The CDR3 nucleotides read TGTGCCAGCCGGGGAGGGGGAGGCAATCAGCCCCAGCATTTT.

The J gene is TRBJ1-5, the V gene TRBV10-3; maybe TRBD1 (5 bases). V was pared by 9 bases and J by 3 bases, with 12 bases between. The CDR3 runs to 13 residues. The germline CDR1 and CDR2 sequences are ENHRY and SYGVKD. In nucleotides, the CDR3 is TGTGCCATATGTCAGGGTTCCAATCAGCCCCAGCATTTT. Residues: CAICQGSNQPQHF.

This clone was recorded once. This rearrangement joins TRBV18 to TRBJ2-3, with 8 bases that match TRBD2. The CDR3 runs 15 residues. Germline V CDR1 and CDR2: KGHSH, LQKENI. After removal of 6 bases from V and 5 bases from J, the junction contained 10 bases not matched to a gene. In DNA, the CDR3 is TGTGCCAGCTCCGTCGTGGCGGGGGGCCAAGATACGCAGTATTTT. This codes for CASSVVAGGQDTQYF.

This sequence joins TRBV6-1 and TRBJ1-1; 11 bases agree with TRBD1. With 4 bases clipped from V and 1 base from J, the junction kept 5 bases outside the gene matches. There are 16 residues in the CDR3. Germline loops: CDR1 MNHNS, CDR2 SASEGT. CDR3: CASSVRDRGKNTEAFF. The CDR3 nucleotides are TGTGCCAGCAGTGTCCGGGACAGGGGGAAGAACACTGAAGCTTTCTTT.

The J gene is TRBJ1-1, the V gene TRBV19; D not resolved. The V end lost 7 bases, the J end lost 6 bases, and 15 bases lay between the germline ends. In germline, CDR1 is LNHDA, CDR2 SQIVND (reference sequence). The CDR3 consists of 13 residues. The CDR3 reads CASTNGRRAEAFF. The CDR3 DNA reads TGTGCCAGTACTAACGGGAGGCGGGCTGAAGCTTTCTTT.

V usage is TRBV11-3 and J usage is TRBJ2-2; TRBD2 matches 8 bases. CDR3 length: 18 amino acids. V gave up 0 bases and J gave up 1 base; unmatched junction bases: 7. Germline-derived CDR1 and CDR2 are SGHNT and YENEEA. This chain's CDR3 is CASSLDWSGGLNTGELFF. CDR3 coding DNA: TGTGCCAGCAGCTTAGATTGGAGCGGGGGCTTGAACACCGGGGAGCTGTTTTTT.

V usage is TRBV6-1 and J usage is TRBJ1-2; 8 nucleotides line up with TRBD1. Germline CDR1 MNHNS, CDR2 SASEGT. This CDR3 has 14 amino acids. V dropped 11 bases and J dropped 2; count of bases not matched to a gene: 10. CDR3 protein: CASARTGTNYGYTF. The CDR3, as DNA: TGTGCCTCGGCTCGGACAGGGACCAACTATGGCTACACCTTC.

This chain connects TRBV7-2 to TRBJ1-1, with 11 nucleotides matching TRBD1. V shed 4 bases and J 11 bases; nucleotides not matched to a gene: 12. The CDR3 runs 15 residues. Germline V gene data show CDR1 as SGHTA and CDR2 as FQGNSA. The CDR3 region is CASSSGQGARGRAFF. In DNA form, the CDR3 reads TGTGCCAGCAGCTCTGGACAGGGGGCCAGAGGTAGGGCTTTCTTT.

As regards this clone: Relative to the germline gene, one junction end is altered; a read error may explain this. The chain uses TRBV6-5 and TRBJ1-1; D not resolved. The CDR3 contains 15 residues. CDR1 is MNHEY, CDR2 SVGAGI, per germline. This CDR3 is CASTYGAVPNTEAFF. CDR3 bases: TGTGCCAGCACTTACGGTGCGGTTCCGAACACTGAAGCTTTCTTT.

The chain has TRBV11-2 and TRBJ2-1; TRBD2 matches at 11 bases. Trimming removed 6 bases from V and 6 bases from J; junction bases left unmatched: 7. CDR3 size: 15 residues. CDR1 and CDR2 (germline): SGHAT, FQNNGV. The chain's CDR3 is CASSLRLAGSNEQFF. The CDR3, as DNA: TGTGCCAGCAGTTTACGACTAGCGGGGTCCAATGAGCAGTTCTTC.

This chain joins TRBV2 and TRBJ1-6, with D perhaps TRBD1 (5 bases). The CDR3 consists of 20 residues. The germline V and J ends were trimmed by 2 bases and 8 bases, with 28 bases remaining between them. The germline CDR1 and CDR2 sequences are SNHLY and FYNNEI. CDR3 residues: CASSEPMRQGWDLVYSPLHF. The CDR3 bases are TGTGCCAGCAGTGAACCGATGAGGCAGGGTTGGGATCTCGTCTATTCACCCCTCCACTTT.